This TCR beta chain emerged from a study of T cell changes during pregnancy in multiple sclerosis. The repertoire was sequenced with immunoSEQ multiplex PCR; TCRdb's copy has only in-frame clones and lacks some. The table records some 80,000 clones, about 95% of them present only once. CDR1 and CDR2 from the germline V gene are MNHEY and SMNVEV (reference sequence). The length of the CDR3 is 16 residues. The ends were cut back, 6 bases at V and 5 bases at J, with 20 bases in the middle. The receptor comes from a female donor with multiple sclerosis, enrolled in a pregnancy study. The starting material was peripheral blood, obtained in the second trimester of pregnancy. The V and J genes are TRBV27 and TRBJ2-1, with D maybe TRBD1 (6 bases). CDR3 coding DNA: TGTGCCAGCAGCTTAATAGGGCAGGGGTCCCACAATGAGCAGTTCTTC. Translating it yields CASSLIGQGSHNEQFF.